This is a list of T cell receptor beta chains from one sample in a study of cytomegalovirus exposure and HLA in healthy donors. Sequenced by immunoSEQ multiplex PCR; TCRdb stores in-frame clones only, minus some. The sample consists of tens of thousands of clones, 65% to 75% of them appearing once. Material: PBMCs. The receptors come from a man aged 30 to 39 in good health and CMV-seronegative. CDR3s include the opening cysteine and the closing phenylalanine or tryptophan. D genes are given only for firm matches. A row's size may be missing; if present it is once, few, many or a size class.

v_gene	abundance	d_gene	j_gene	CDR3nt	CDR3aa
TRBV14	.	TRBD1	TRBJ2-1	TGTGCCAGCAGCCAAGAAGTGGGGACAGGGGGCGGCGATGAGCAGTTCTTC	CASSQEVGTGGGDEQFF
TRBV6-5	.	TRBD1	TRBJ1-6	TGTGCCAGCAGTTACTCCATAACAGGGGGTACTTCACCCCTCCACTTT	CASSYSITGGTSPLHF
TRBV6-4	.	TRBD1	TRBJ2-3	TGTGCCAGCAGCCAGGGACAGGGGGACACAGATACGCAGTATTTT	CASSQGQGDTDTQYF
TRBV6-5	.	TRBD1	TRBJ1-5	TGTGCCAGCAGTGTCCGGGACAGGGTCAATCAGCCCCAGCATTTT	CASSVRDRVNQPQHF
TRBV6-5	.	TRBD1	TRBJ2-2	TGTGCCAGCAGTTATGGGGCGGGACAGGGCGGCGGGGAGCTGTTTTTT	CASSYGAGQGGGELFF
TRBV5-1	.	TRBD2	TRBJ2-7	TGCGCCAGCAGCCGGGGGGATGGCGAGCAGTACTTC	CASSRGDGEQYF
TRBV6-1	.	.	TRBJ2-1	TGTGCCAGCAGTGACGGTCTAGCACGACGGAGCAATGAGCAGTTCTTC	CASSDGLARRSNEQFF
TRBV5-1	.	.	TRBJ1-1	TGCGCCAGCAGCACGGGTCCCGCTGGGAACACTGAAGCTTTCTTT	CASSTGPAGNTEAFF
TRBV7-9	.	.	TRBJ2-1	TGTGCCAGCAGCTTTCTAGCAACTGTCGGTGAGCAGTTCTTC	CASSFLATVGEQFF
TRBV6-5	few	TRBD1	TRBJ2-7	TGTGCCAGCAGACCGGGACAGGGGAGTTACGAGCAGTACTTC	CASRPGQGSYEQYF
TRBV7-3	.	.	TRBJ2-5	TGTGCCAGCAGCTACAGCCGTGGAGAGACCCAGTACTTC	CASSYSRGETQYF
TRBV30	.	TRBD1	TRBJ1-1	TGTGCCTGGAGTCCAGGGGGGACTGGGGCTTTCTTT	CAWSPGGTGAFF
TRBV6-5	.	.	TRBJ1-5	TGTGCCAGCAGTTCGCGGCAGGGTTTCAATCAGCCCCAGCATTTT	CASSSRQGFNQPQHF
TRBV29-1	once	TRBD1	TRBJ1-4	TGCAGCGTTGAAGATTCGGGGACAGCTTCACAAAAACTGTTTTTT	CSVEDSGTASQKLFF
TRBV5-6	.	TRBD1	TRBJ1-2	TGTGCCAGCAGCAACACAGGGGGGATAAACTATGGCTACACCTTC	CASSNTGGINYGYTF
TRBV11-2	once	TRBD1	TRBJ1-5	TGTGCCAGCAGCCTAGGGACAGGCTACAATCAGCCCCAGCATTTT	CASSLGTGYNQPQHF
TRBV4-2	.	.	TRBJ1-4	TGTGCCAGCAGGAACTCTGCAACTAATGAAAAACTGTTTTTT	CASRNSATNEKLFF
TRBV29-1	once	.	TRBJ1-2	TGCAGCGTCGACGGCGGGGGGGCTCGGTTCTATGGCTACACCTTC	CSVDGGGARFYGYTF
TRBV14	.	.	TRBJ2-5	TGTGCCAGCAGCCAAGATCTAGTTGAGACCCAGTACTTC	CASSQDLVETQYF
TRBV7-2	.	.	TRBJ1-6	TGTGCCAGCAGCGAATTGGGAGGGCAGCGCAATTCACCCCTCCACTTT	CASSELGGQRNSPLHF
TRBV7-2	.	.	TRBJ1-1	TGTGCCAGCAGCTTAGATTGGGGGGGCTGGACTGAAGCTTTCTTT	CASSLDWGGWTEAFF
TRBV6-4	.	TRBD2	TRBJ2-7	TGTGCCAGCAGTGCGCTAGCGGGAGGGAGCTACGAGCAGTACTTC	CASSALAGGSYEQYF
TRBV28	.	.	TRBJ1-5	TGTGCCAGCACGCGGGCAGGAGATCAGCCCCAGCATTTT	CASTRAGDQPQHF
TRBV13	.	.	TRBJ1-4	TGTGCCAGCAGCTTAAAACTCGATAATGAAAAACTGTTTTTT	CASSLKLDNEKLFF
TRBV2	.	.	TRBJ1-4	TGTGCCAGCAGTGAAACGGCGGCGGGGGGTGAAAAACTGTTTTTT	CASSETAAGGEKLFF
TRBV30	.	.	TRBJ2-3	TGTGCCTGGAGTGTAATGCGGAGCACAGATACGCAGTATTTT	CAWSVMRSTDTQYF
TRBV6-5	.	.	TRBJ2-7	TGTGCCAGCAGTGCCACAGGTTACGAGCAGTACTTC	CASSATGYEQYF
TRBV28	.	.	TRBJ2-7	TGTGCCAGCAGTCTCCACCGGGTCTACGAGCAGTACTTC	CASSLHRVYEQYF
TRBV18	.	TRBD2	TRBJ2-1	TGTGCCAGCTCGGCAAACGGGGGGAATGAGCAGTTCTTC	CASSANGGNEQFF
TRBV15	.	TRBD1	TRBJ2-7	TGTGCCACCAGCAGGGTCCGGACAGGTGTCCACGAGCAGTACTTC	CATSRVRTGVHEQYF
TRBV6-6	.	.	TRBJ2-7	TGTGCCAGCAGTTCTTGGGGCAGGGGCCCCTACGAGCAGTACTTC	CASSSWGRGPYEQYF
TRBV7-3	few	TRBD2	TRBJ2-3	TGTGCCAGCAGCTCCCTAGCGGGAGACACAGATACGCAGTATTTT	CASSSLAGDTDTQYF
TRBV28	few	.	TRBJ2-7	TGTGCCAGGGGGGGCTACGAGCAGTACTTC	CARGGYEQYF
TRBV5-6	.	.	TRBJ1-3	TGTGCCAGCAGCTTATATGGAAACACCATATATTTT	CASSLYGNTIYF
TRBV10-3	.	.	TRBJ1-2	TGTGCCATCAGCGGAGACAGCCTCTCCTTCTATGGCTACACCTTC	CAISGDSLSFYGYTF
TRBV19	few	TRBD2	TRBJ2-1	TGTGCCAGTAACGAGGGGCTAGCGGGTCTCAATGAGCAGTTCTTC	CASNEGLAGLNEQFF
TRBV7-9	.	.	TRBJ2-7	TGTGCCAGCACCAACGGGAATTCCTACGAGCAGTACTTC	CASTNGNSYEQYF
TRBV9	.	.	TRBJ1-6	TGTGCCAGCAGCGTAGATGGGAGTTGGGGTTCACCCCTCCACTTT	CASSVDGSWGSPLHF
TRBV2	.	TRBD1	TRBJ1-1	TGTGCCAGCAGTGAAACCGGGGACAGGGAAAACACTGAAGCTTTCTTT	CASSETGDRENTEAFF
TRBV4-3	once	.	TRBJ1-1	TGCGCCAGCAGCCAAGATGGGGGGGACACTGAAGCTTTCTTT	CASSQDGGDTEAFF
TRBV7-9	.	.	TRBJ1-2	TGTGCCAGCAGCCCTCAGGGCTATGGCTACACCTTC	CASSPQGYGYTF
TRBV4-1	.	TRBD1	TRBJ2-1	TGCGCCAGCAGCCAAGGGACAGGGGACTACAATGAGCAGTTCTTC	CASSQGTGDYNEQFF
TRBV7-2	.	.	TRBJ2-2	TGTGCCAGCAGCTTATCTGTAGACACCGGGGAGCTGTTTTTT	CASSLSVDTGELFF
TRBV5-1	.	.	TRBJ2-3	TGCGCCAGCAGCCCGACAATGTTCACAGATACGCAGTATTTT	CASSPTMFTDTQYF
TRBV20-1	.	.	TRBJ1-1	TGCAGTGGACCCCTAGGCACTGAAGCTTTCTTT	CSGPLGTEAFF
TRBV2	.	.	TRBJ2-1	TGTGCCAGCATGATAGACAGAGCCAATGAGCAGTTCTTC	CASMIDRANEQFF
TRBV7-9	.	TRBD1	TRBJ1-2	TGTGCCAGCAGCTTGGACAGGCATGGCTACACCTTC	CASSLDRHGYTF
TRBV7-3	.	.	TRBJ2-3	TGTGCCAGCAGCCTTTGGGGGCTTACCACAGATACGCAGTATTTT	CASSLWGLTTDTQYF
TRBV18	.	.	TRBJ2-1	TGTGCCAGCTCACCCCCGGGAGCGGGCAATGAGCAGTTCTTC	CASSPPGAGNEQFF
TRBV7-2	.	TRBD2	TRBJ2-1	TGTGCCAGCAGCTTAGATCTCGGGAGGGTCTCCTACAATGAGCAGTTCTTC	CASSLDLGRVSYNEQFF
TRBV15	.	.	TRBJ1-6	TGTGCCACCAGTAGAGGGTACCAGGGCAGTCCCTCCTATAATTCACCCCTCCACTTT	CATSRGYQGSPSYNSPLHF
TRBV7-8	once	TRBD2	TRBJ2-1	TGTGCCAGCAGCTTTATAGCGGGGGGGGACAATGAGCAGTTCTTC	CASSFIAGGDNEQFF
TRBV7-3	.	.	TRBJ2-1	TGTGCCAGCAGCTCATTTGACAGGGGCCGGCGGGGGAGCTCCTACAATGAGCAGTTCTTC	CASSSFDRGRRGSSYNEQFF
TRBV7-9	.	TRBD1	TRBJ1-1	TGTGCCAGCAGCCAACGGACAGGGGTGAACACTGAAGCTTTCTTT	CASSQRTGVNTEAFF